The sequence of this TCR beta chain was determined in a study of T cell repertoires in cytomegalovirus infection. Overall study context: It can be stated that public TCR beta signatures indicated CMV infection as well as a matching HLA type. Regarding the study as a whole: The cumulative frequency of public TCR beta families identified carriers of CMV plus the relevant HLA.

V lost 1 base to trimming and J lost 0 bases, with 9 bases between them. Germline V gene data show CDR1 as LGHNA and CDR2 as YNFKEQ. The CDR3 is 16 amino acids. TCRdb independently ran MiXCR on the reads; one entry per CDR3 protein. The table shows around 300,000 distinct CDR3 sequences, with roughly 9.5% occurring only once. This clonotype has at least ten counts. Its specificity is unknown. J is TRBJ1-4 and V is TRBV4-2; D gene ambiguous. This sequence was found in a human donor in good health (CMV status not recorded). Some clones in this sample may be carry-over from other donors' samples. The source material was PBMCs. CDR3 DNA sequence: TGTGCCAGCAGCCAAGCGAAGGGTGCAACTAATGAAAAACTGTTTTTT. Encoded protein: CASSQAKGATNEKLFF.